The rows below give T cell receptor beta chains drawn from one sample of a study of CD8 T cells in ankylosing spondylitis. TCRdb fed the 5' RACE reads into MiXCR, producing one record per CDR3 protein. The data hold about 330,000 distinct CDR3 sequences, with roughly 8% observed a single time. The sample was blood, either unsorted or a sorted T cell fraction (not recorded which). These receptor sequences come from a male donor with ankylosing spondylitis. The CDR3 runs from the conserved cysteine through the conserved F or W. A D gene is named only where the DNA matches it firmly. Where a row states a size, it is once, few, many or the class of an expanded clone; other rows omit it.

D	V	J	size	DNA	CDR3
-	TRBV3-1	TRBJ2-2	-	TGTGCCAGCAGCCAAGCGGCGACCGGGGAGCTGTTTTTT	CASSQAATGELFF
TRBD2	TRBV28	TRBJ2-1	few	TGTGCCAGCAGTTTCTCGAGCGGGAGGGCCAACAATGAGCAGTTCTTC	CASSFSSGRANNEQFF
-	TRBV7-9	TRBJ2-7	-	TGTGCCAGCAGCCCCCGAGAGGAGGCGGGAGAGCAGTACTTC	CASSPREEAGEQYF
TRBD2	TRBV3-1	TRBJ2-1	-	TGTGCCAGCAGCCAGTGGACTAGCGGTTTCCGTGAGCAGTTCTTC	CASSQWTSGFREQFF
-	TRBV29-1	TRBJ1-2	-	TGCAGCGTTGAGCACTATGGCTACACCTTC	CSVEHYGYTF
-	TRBV29-1	TRBJ2-1	many	TGCAGCGTTGAGAAAGCGCGGGAGCAGTTCTTC	CSVEKAREQFF
-	TRBV3-1	TRBJ1-2	few	TGTGCCAGCAGCCAAGTGGGGGACTATGGCTACACCTTC	CASSQVGDYGYTF
TRBD1	TRBV2	TRBJ2-1	many	TGTGCCAGCAGTGAAATGGACAGGGTATACAATGAGCAGTTCTTC	CASSEMDRVYNEQFF
-	TRBV28	TRBJ1-1	many	TGTGCCAGCAGTTCTGGGCCGCGGGCCGCCAAACGAGCTTTCTTT	CASSSGPRAAKRAFF
-	TRBV5-1	TRBJ2-2	-	TGCGCCAGCAGCTTGGGGACAGTCGACACCGGGGAGCTGTTTTTT	CASSLGTVDTGELFF
-	TRBV10-3	TRBJ2-7	few	TGTGCCATAAGCGCCGCAGGGGCTTACGAGCAGTACTTC	CAISAAGAYEQYF
TRBD1	TRBV12-3/TRBV12-4	TRBJ1-3	-	TGTGCCAGCAGCTCGACAGGGAACTCTGGAAACACCATATATTTT	CASSSTGNSGNTIYF
-	TRBV7-3	TRBJ1-2	many	TGTGCCAGCAGCTTTTCCCAGGCCCAACTCACCTTC	CASSFSQAQLTF
TRBD1	TRBV20-1	TRBJ1-1	many	TGCAGTGCGACAGGGGTTATGGACACTGAAGCTTTCTTT	CSATGVMDTEAFF
TRBD2	TRBV7-9	TRBJ2-1	-	TGTGCCAGCAGCTTAGTGGGACTAGCAGACAATGAGCAGTTCTTC	CASSLVGLADNEQFF
TRBD2	TRBV3-1	TRBJ2-7	-	TGTGCCAGCAGCCAGACTAGCGGGAGCCTCTACGAGCAGTACTTC	CASSQTSGSLYEQYF
TRBD2	TRBV7-3	TRBJ2-4	few	TGTGCCAGCAGCTTAACTAGCGGGAGTAACAAAAACATTCAGTACTTC	CASSLTSGSNKNIQYF
TRBD2	TRBV27	TRBJ2-5	few	TGTGCCAGCAGTTTAGCTAGCGGTCAAGAGACCCAGTACTTC	CASSLASGQETQYF
TRBD2	TRBV20-1	TRBJ2-1	-	TGCAGTGCCCCGGGACTAGCGGGAGTGAACTACAATGAGCAGTTCTTC	CSAPGLAGVNYNEQFF
-	TRBV3-1	TRBJ2-1	many	TGTGCCAGCAGCCATCGGGGCTACAATGAGCAGTTCTTC	CASSHRGYNEQFF
TRBD1	TRBV5-1	TRBJ1-3	few	TGCGCCAGCAGCGACCGAAGACAGGGTGATGGAAACACCATATATTTT	CASSDRRQGDGNTIYF
-	TRBV21-1	TRBJ1-5	few	TGTGCCAGCGTGAGACAGGGTGTCGCTCAGCCCCAGCATTTT	CASVRQGVAQPQHF
TRBD2	TRBV5-1	TRBJ2-2	few	TGCGCCAGCAGCGAGACTAGCGGGAGGCTTGGAACCGGGGAGCTGTTTTTT	CASSETSGRLGTGELFF
TRBD2	TRBV7-2	TRBJ2-1	few	TGTGCCAGCAGCTTAGGGGGGTGGCTAGCGGCTGACAATGAGCAGTTCTTC	CASSLGGWLAADNEQFF
-	TRBV28	TRBJ2-2	few	TGTGCCAGCAGGGTCAATGACGGCTGGTACACCGGGGAGCTGTTTTTT	CASRVNDGWYTGELFF
TRBD1	TRBV5-1	TRBJ2-1	many	TGCGCCAGCAGCTTGGAAGGGACAGGGCTTATTAATGAGCAGTTCTTC	CASSLEGTGLINEQFF
-	TRBV20-1	TRBJ1-2	-	TGCAGTGCTAGTAGCAGGGCGGGCGGCTACACCTTC	CSASSRAGGYTF
TRBD2	TRBV7-9	TRBJ2-7	-	TGTGCCAGCAGCCTCCGGGGGGTTTACGAGCAGTACTTC	CASSLRGVYEQYF
-	TRBV5-5	TRBJ2-7	-	TGTGCCAGCAGCTTTCGGGCAGGGCTCTCCTACGAGCAGTACTTC	CASSFRAGLSYEQYF
-	TRBV5-1	TRBJ1-1	many	TGCGCCAGCAGCCGACGGGAGGGTGGGAACACTGAAGCTTTCTTT	CASSRREGGNTEAFF
TRBD2	TRBV5-6	TRBJ2-3	many	TGTGCCAGCAACCCTAGCGGATCGAATACGCAGTATTTT	CASNPSGSNTQYF
TRBD2	TRBV12-3/TRBV12-4	TRBJ2-1	-	TGTGCCAGCAAAGGTGAGACTAGCGGGACTTATGAGCAGTTCTTC	CASKGETSGTYEQFF
TRBD2	TRBV7-8	TRBJ2-4	many	TGTGCCAGCAGCCCTGGACTAGGTCGGAACATTCAGTACTTC	CASSPGLGRNIQYF
-	TRBV3-1	TRBJ2-5	-	TGTGCCAGCAGCCAAGAAGCAGGGGTTAGGGAGACCCAGTACTTC	CASSQEAGVRETQYF
-	TRBV11-3	TRBJ2-2	-	TGTGCCAGCAGCCGTGGGGGGAGCACCGGGGAGCTGTTTTTT	CASSRGGSTGELFF